The 9 T cell receptor beta chains listed next were all sequenced from one sample in a study of early T cells in non-severe SARS-CoV-2 infection. TCRdb reanalysed the 5' RACE reads using MiXCR and keeps one entry per CDR3 protein. The sample records some 91,000 distinct CDR3 sequences, roughly 9.6% being singletons. This specimen consisted of whole blood, obtained at baseline. The receptors were gathered from an adult who was a healthcare worker with PCR-confirmed SARS-CoV-2 infection or an uninfected control (not recorded which).

J is TRBJ2-2 and V is TRBV7-3, with D maybe TRBD1 (6 bases). The CDR3 extends over 16 amino acids. V lost 5 bases and J 5 bases, leaving 18 bases between the germline ends. The germline V gene encodes CDR1 SGHTA and CDR2 FQGTGA. CDR3 DNA: TGTGCCAGCAGCCCATCCCTTCGAGGGGGAACCGGGGAGCTGTTTTTT. It is translated as CASSPSLRGGTGELFF.

This clonotype was recorded many times. The gene calls are TRBV24-1 and TRBJ2-3; 8 bases map to TRBD2. The CDR3 has 16 amino acids. The ends lost 3 bases at V and 6 bases at J; junction bases unmatched: 10. Germline V gene sequence: CDR1 KGHDR, CDR2 SFDVKD. The DNA of the CDR3 is TGTGCCACCAGTGATCAAGTAGCGGGGTATCGGGATACGCAGTATTTT. Translating it yields CATSDQVAGYRDTQYF.

The chain links TRBV18 to TRBJ1-1; D uncertain. Germline CDR1 reads KGHSH; CDR2 reads LQKENI. This CDR3 is 15 amino acids long. Trimming stripped 0 bases from V and 4 bases from J, with 12 bases between. The CDR3, as DNA: TGTGCCAGCTCACCACCCGAGGGAGATAGCACTGAAGCTTTCTTT. The encoded protein is CASSPPEGDSTEAFF.

The gene calls are TRBV25-1 and TRBJ2-7, with 8 bases lining up with TRBD2. The V gene's germline CDR1 is MGHDK and CDR2 SYGVNS. This CDR3 has 15 amino acids. The V segment lost 5 bases and the J segment 4 bases; nucleotides outside the gene matches: 10. The CDR3 nucleotides are TGTGCCAGCAGTCCCCCGGGGGGGAGAGGGTACGAGCAGTACTTC. Translation: CASSPPGGRGYEQYF.

The V call is TRBV5-1, the J call TRBJ2-7; TRBD1 is a possible D gene (6 bases). V dropped 4 bases and J dropped 6 bases, with 17 bases sitting between them. Per the germline V gene, CDR1 is SGHRS and CDR2 is YFSETQ. The CDR3 sequence is 14 residues long. The CDR3 coding sequence is TGCGCCAGCAGCCAAACAGGGAACCCTACCGAGCAGTACTTC. It encodes CASSQTGNPTEQYF.

In this sample, this clonotype turned up a few times. The rearrangement links TRBV5-6 to TRBJ2-1; 16 bases match TRBD2. Trimming took 4 bases from V and 7 from J; bases not matched to a gene: 8. The CDR3 extends over 17 amino acids. Germline V gene data show CDR1 as SGHDT and CDR2 as YYEEEE. The CDR3 nucleotides read TGTGCCAGCAGCCAGGGACTAGCGGGAGGGCCTTTGAATGAGCAGTTCTTC. As protein: CASSQGLAGGPLNEQFF.

This clonotype was detected ten times or more. The junction does not match germline at one end; this may be a read error. The chain couples TRBV11-2 to TRBJ2-6; 7 nucleotides align to TRBD1. Germline CDR1 SGHAT, CDR2 FQNNGV. The CDR3 is 12 amino acids. The CDR3 spells CASSSGGNVLTF. CDR3 sequence (DNA): TGTGCCAGCAGCTCAGGGGGCAACGTCCTGACTTTC.

This clonotype was found many times. J is TRBJ1-2 and V is TRBV7-2; D call uncertain. Germline V gene lookup returns CDR1 SGHTA and CDR2 FQGNSA. CDR3 length: 14 amino acids. The V and J ends lost 3 bases and 2 bases respectively, with 10 bases between them. CDR3 loop: CASSFDLGNYGYTF. The CDR3 coding sequence is TGTGCCAGCAGCTTCGACCTGGGCAACTATGGCTACACCTTC.

This clonotype turned up a few times. The rearrangement joins TRBV7-3 to TRBJ2-6, with D uncertain. The germline V gene has CDR1 SGHTA and CDR2 FQGTGA. This CDR3 spans 16 amino acids. Trimming left V 5 bases short and J 1 base short, with 12 bases between. CDR3 in amino acids: CASSPQTLSGANVLTF. The DNA for the CDR3 is TGTGCCAGCAGCCCACAGACACTTTCTGGGGCCAACGTCCTGACTTTC.